This TCR beta chain was retrieved from a study of T cell responses to AZD1222 COVID-19 vaccine. V lost 4 bases to trimming and J lost 3 bases, with 13 bases between them. This CDR3 has 14 residues. CDR1 and CDR2 from the germline V gene are SGHTA and FQGNSA. The repertoire was sequenced with immunoSEQ multiplex PCR; TCRdb's copy has only in-frame clones and lacks some. The sample lists approximately 110,000 clones; roughly 90% were seen once. The clonotype originates from an adult in good health. This specimen was peripheral blood, taken on day 0 of AZD1222 vaccination. The V gene is TRBV7-2, the J gene TRBJ2-7; the D is unclear. In DNA form, the CDR3 reads TGTGCCAGCAGCTCCCCTGACAAGCTCTACGAGCAGTACTTC. Its protein product is CASSSPDKLYEQYF. The full variable domain, in which reference TRBV7-2 and TRBJ2-7 provide the parts outside the CDR3, is GAGVSQSPSNKVTEKGKDVELRCDPISGHTALYWYRQSLGQGLEFLIYFQGNSAPDKSGLPSDRFSAERTGGSVSTLTIQRTQQEDSAVYLCASSSPDKLYEQYFGPGTRLTVT.